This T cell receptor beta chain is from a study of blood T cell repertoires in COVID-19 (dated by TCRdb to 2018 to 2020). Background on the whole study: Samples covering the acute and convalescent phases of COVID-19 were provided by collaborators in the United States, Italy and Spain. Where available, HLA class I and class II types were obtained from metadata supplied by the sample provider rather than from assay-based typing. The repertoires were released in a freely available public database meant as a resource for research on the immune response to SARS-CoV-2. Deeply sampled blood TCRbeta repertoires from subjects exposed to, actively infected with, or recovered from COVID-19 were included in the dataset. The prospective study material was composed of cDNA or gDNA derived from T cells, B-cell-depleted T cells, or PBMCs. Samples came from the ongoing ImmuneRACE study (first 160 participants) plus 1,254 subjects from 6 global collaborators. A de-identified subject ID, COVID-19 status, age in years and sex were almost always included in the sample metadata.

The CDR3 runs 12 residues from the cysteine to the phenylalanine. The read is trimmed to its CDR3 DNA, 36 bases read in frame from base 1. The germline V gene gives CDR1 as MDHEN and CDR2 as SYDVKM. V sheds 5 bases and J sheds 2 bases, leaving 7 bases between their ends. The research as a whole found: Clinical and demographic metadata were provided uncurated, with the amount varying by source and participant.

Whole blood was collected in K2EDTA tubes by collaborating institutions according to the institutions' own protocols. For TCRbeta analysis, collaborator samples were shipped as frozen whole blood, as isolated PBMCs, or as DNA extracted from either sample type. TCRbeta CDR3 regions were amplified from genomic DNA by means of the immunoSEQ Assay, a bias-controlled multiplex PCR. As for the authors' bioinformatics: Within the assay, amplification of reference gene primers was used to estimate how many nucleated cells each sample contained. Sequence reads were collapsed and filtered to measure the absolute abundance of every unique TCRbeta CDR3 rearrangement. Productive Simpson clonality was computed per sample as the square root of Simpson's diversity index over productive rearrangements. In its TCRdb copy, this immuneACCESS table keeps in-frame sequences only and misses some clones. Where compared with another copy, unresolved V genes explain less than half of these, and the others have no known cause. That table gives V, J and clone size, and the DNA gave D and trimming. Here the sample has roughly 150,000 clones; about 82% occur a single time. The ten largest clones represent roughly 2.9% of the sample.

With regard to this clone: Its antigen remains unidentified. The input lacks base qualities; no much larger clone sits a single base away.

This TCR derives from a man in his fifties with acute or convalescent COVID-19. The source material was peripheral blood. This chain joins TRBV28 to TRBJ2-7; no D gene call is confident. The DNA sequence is TGTGCCAGCAGTCCCGTTACCTACGAGCAGTACTTC. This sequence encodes CASSPVTYEQYF. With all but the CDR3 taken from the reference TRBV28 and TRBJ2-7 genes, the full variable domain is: DVKVTQSSRYLVKRTGEKVFLECVQDMDHENMFWYRQDPGLGLRLIYFSYDVKMKEKGDIPEGYSVSREKKERFSLILESASTNQTSMYLCASSPVTYEQYFGPGTRLTVT.